The source of this T cell receptor (beta chain) is a study of blood T cell repertoires in COVID-19. The assay was immunoSEQ multiplex PCR, and TCRdb's table has in-frame clones only and misses some. The table lists 150,000 to 200,000 clones, 84% of them singletons. This clone turned up a few times. The CDR3 covers 14 residues. The V gene lost 2 bases and the J gene lost 2 bases, with 10 bases spanning the gap. Germline V gives CDR1 SGHRS, CDR2 YFSETQ. Sequencing was carried out using peripheral blood. V gene TRBV5-1 combines with J gene TRBJ1-1; D ambiguous. The sequence came from a man in his thirties or forties with active or convalescent COVID-19. The CDR3 region is CASSFPEGNTEAFF. The CDR3 DNA sequence: TGCGCCAGCAGCTTTCCCGAGGGCAACACTGAAGCTTTCTTT.